The next 29 T cell receptor beta chains were all read from a single sample in a study of cytomegalovirus exposure and HLA in healthy donors. PCR was performed using 60 Vbeta and 13 Jbeta primers. The protocol was immunoSEQ multiplex PCR, while the TCRdb copy is restricted to in-frame clones and leaves out a portion. The profile shows about 120,000 clones, around three quarters of them singletons. Sequencing used PBMCs. The origin of the receptors is a woman aged 25 to 39 in good health and CMV-seropositive.

This sequence joins TRBV2 and TRBJ1-2, with 11 bases identical to TRBD1. CDR3 size: 18 residues. Germline V gives CDR1 SNHLY, CDR2 FYNNEI. With 6 bases clipped from V and 0 bases from J, the junction kept 12 bases outside the gene matches. The CDR3: CASRGMDRGRLANYGYTF. The DNA of the CDR3 is TGTGCCAGCAGGGGGATGGACAGGGGGCGTCTTGCTAACTATGGCTACACCTTC.

A few counts support this clone. This sequence joins TRBV6-5 and TRBJ2-7; perhaps TRBD2 as D (6 bases). CDR3 size: 14 residues. The germline gives CDR1 MNHEY, CDR2 SVGAGI. Trimming took 2 bases from V and 4 from J, leaving 12 bases between them. Written as DNA, the CDR3 is TGTGCCAGCAGTTACCGGAGGGGAGGATACGAGCAGTACTTC. It specifies CASSYRRGGYEQYF.

The gene calls are TRBV27 and TRBJ2-1; 8 positions match TRBD2. V gave up 1 base and J gave up 4 bases; unmatched junction bases: 6. The germline gives CDR1 MNHEY, CDR2 SMNVEV (reference sequence). This CDR3 has 16 amino acids. CDR3 loop: CASSLFTAGGYNEQFF. CDR3 DNA: TGTGCCAGCAGTTTATTCACGGCGGGGGGATACAATGAGCAGTTCTTC.

The J gene is TRBJ1-4, the V gene TRBV6-1, with a possible D match to TRBD1 (6 bases). V was clipped by 6 bases and J by 6 bases, with 14 bases between them. This CDR3 is 14 amino acids long. Germline V gene data show CDR1 as MNHNS and CDR2 as SASEGT. For the CDR3, the DNA is TGTGCCAGCAGGGAGACAGGCGAGGATGAAAAACTGTTTTTT. Encoded protein: CASRETGEDEKLFF.

This clone was counted a few times. This chain uses TRBV18 with TRBJ1-3; TRBD1 might be the D (5 bases). Trimming shortened V by 3 bases and J by 2 bases, and 11 bases separated the two germline ends. The CDR3 sequence is 15 residues long. The germline V gene encodes CDR1 KGHSH and CDR2 LQKENI. The CDR3 loop is CASSPIEGAGNTIYF. The CDR3 nucleotides read TGTGCCAGCTCACCTATTGAAGGGGCTGGAAACACCATATATTTT.

The chain links TRBV6-1 to TRBJ1-5; 8 positions match TRBD1. There are 14 residues in the CDR3. V shed 6 bases, J shed 7 bases, and the junction held 8 bases outside the gene matches. Germline V CDR1 and CDR2: MNHNS, SASEGT. The CDR3 is CASSPGQGGQPQHF. In DNA form, the CDR3 reads TGTGCCAGCAGCCCTGGACAGGGTGGACAGCCCCAGCATTTT.

The chain's CDR3 is CASSPTPGTGRNEQFF. CDR3 nucleotide sequence: TGTGCCAGCAGCCCCACCCCCGGGACAGGGCGAAATGAGCAGTTCTTC. V and J are TRBV7-3 and TRBJ2-1; TRBD1 agrees at 9 bases. This CDR3 is built from 16 residues. CDR1 SGHTA and CDR2 FQGTGA come from the germline V gene. V dropped 5 bases and J dropped 7; count of bases not matched to a gene: 12.

This chain joins TRBV9 and TRBJ1-1, with D possibly being TRBD1 (6 bases). The V gene lost 3 bases and the J gene lost 7 bases, with 16 bases spanning the gap. Per germline, CDR1 SGDLS and CDR2 YYNGEE. This CDR3 is built from 14 residues. The CDR3 sequence: CASSAAGGWNEAFF. DNA for the CDR3: TGTGCCAGCAGCGCCGCTGGGGGCTGGAATGAAGCTTTCTTT. Filled out from reference TRBV9 and TRBJ1-1, the complete variable domain reads DSGVTQTPKHLITATGQRVTLRCSPRSGDLSVYWYQQSLDQGLQFLIQYYNGEERAKGNILERFSAQQFPDLHSELNLSSLELGDSALYFCASSAAGGWNEAFFGQGTRLTVV.

The chain carries TRBV5-4 and TRBJ2-7; no reliable D call. The CDR3 runs to 14 residues. Trimming cost V 4 bases and J 2 bases, with 13 bases left between them. Germline values: CDR1 SGHNT, CDR2 YYREEE (reference sequence). The CDR3 DNA sequence: TGTGCCAGCAGCAGCCGAGTTTACCCCTACGAGCAGTACTTC. Amino acid sequence: CASSSRVYPYEQYF.

This clone has only a few counts. The chain uses TRBV28 and TRBJ1-1, with unresolved D. The CDR3 is made up of 13 amino acids. Germline CDR1 reads MDHEN; CDR2 reads SYDVKM. V shed 6 bases and J shed 1 base, with 9 bases lying between them. CDR3 region: CASSQSRNTEAFF. CDR3 sequence (DNA): TGTGCCAGCAGCCAGTCCAGGAACACTGAAGCTTTCTTT.

V usage is TRBV28 and J usage is TRBJ2-7, with 11 bases lining up with TRBD1. Trimming at V came to 5 bases and at J to 4 bases, leaving 10 bases not matched to a gene. This CDR3 contains 16 residues. The germline CDR1 and CDR2 sequences are MDHEN and SYDVKM. In DNA, the CDR3 is TGTGCCAGCAGTCCTCCTCCGGGACAGGGGGGTTACGAGCAGTACTTC. It is translated as CASSPPPGQGGYEQYF.

V usage is TRBV29-1 and J usage is TRBJ2-7; TRBD1 aligns across 7 bases. V was clipped by 5 bases and J by 1 base; unmatched bases: 5. CDR3 length: 13 amino acids. Germline CDR1 SQVTM, CDR2 ANQGSEA. The CDR3 nucleotides are TGCAGCGTTCGACAGGGCCCGTCCTACGAGCAGTACTTC. Its translation is CSVRQGPSYEQYF.

The rearrangement links TRBV5-1 to TRBJ2-3; a possible D gene is TRBD2 (5 bases). Trimming took off 7 bases at V and 2 bases at J, with 26 bases between the two ends. Germline CDR1 is SGHRS and CDR2 is YFSETQ. The CDR3 loop spans 18 amino acids. CDR3 amino acids: CASATTLGTRSFTDTQYF. The CDR3 DNA sequence: TGCGCCAGCGCAACGACCCTTGGTACTAGGAGTTTCACAGATACGCAGTATTTT. The full variable domain, with the rest looked up from reference TRBV5-1 and TRBJ2-3, is KAGVTQTPRYLIKTRGQQVTLSCSPISGHRSVSWYQQTPGQGLQFLFEYFSETQRNKGNFPGRFSGRQFSNSRSEMNVSTLELGDSALYLCASATTLGTRSFTDTQYFGPGTRLTVL.

The V call is TRBV5-1, the J call TRBJ1-2; 9 positions agree with TRBD1. The CDR3 sequence is 14 residues long. Trimming cost V 5 bases and J 9 bases; bases outside gene matches: 11. Germline CDR1 is SGHRS and CDR2 is YFSETQ. For the CDR3, the DNA is TGCGCCAGCAGTTCCGGGTCGACAGGGGGTAGCTACACCTTC. Its translation is CASSSGSTGGSYTF.

The table lists this clone with a few counts. This sequence joins TRBV27 and TRBJ1-2; 12 nucleotides align to TRBD1. Germline V gene lookup returns CDR1 MNHEY and CDR2 SMNVEV (reference sequence). Losses at the gene ends were 0 bases for V and 7 bases for J; bases not matched to a gene: 3. The CDR3 extends over 15 amino acids. The CDR3 sequence is CASSLSGTGGFGYTF. The CDR3 DNA reads as TGTGCCAGCAGTTTATCCGGGACAGGGGGCTTTGGCTACACCTTC.

The gene calls are TRBV5-1 and TRBJ2-1; weak D call: TRBD2 (5 bases). Germline V gene sequence: CDR1 SGHRS, CDR2 YFSETQ. Trimming removed 3 bases from V and 7 bases from J, with 20 bases in between. The CDR3 is 16 amino acids. CDR3 region: CASSSGKRIAKNEQFF. Written as DNA, the CDR3 is TGCGCCAGCAGCTCCGGGAAAAGGATAGCAAAGAATGAGCAGTTCTTC. The complete variable domain, with remaining parts taken from reference TRBV5-1 and TRBJ2-1, reads KAGVTQTPRYLIKTRGQQVTLSCSPISGHRSVSWYQQTPGQGLQFLFEYFSETQRNKGNFPGRFSGRQFSNSRSEMNVSTLELGDSALYLCASSSGKRIAKNEQFFGPGTRLTVL.

In this sample, this clone turned up a few times. This sequence joins TRBV6-5 and TRBJ1-1; weak D call: TRBD1 (5 bases). Trimming removed 0 bases from V and 10 bases from J, with 15 bases in between. Germline CDR1 reads MNHEY; CDR2 reads SVGAGI. CDR3 size: 14 residues. CDR3 sequence: CASSYSDILDRAFF. The CDR3 DNA follows: TGTGCCAGCAGTTACTCGGACATCCTTGACCGAGCTTTCTTT.

This chain links TRBV9 with TRBJ2-3; maybe TRBD1 (5 bases). The CDR3 consists of 16 residues. Germline CDR1 SGDLS, CDR2 YYNGEE. Trimming stripped 0 bases from V and 0 bases from J, with 11 bases between. The CDR3 nucleotides read TGTGCCAGCAGCGTAGGGGGCTCCCGTAGCACAGATACGCAGTATTTT. It is translated as CASSVGGSRSTDTQYF.

This clone was found once. This chain uses TRBV5-8 with TRBJ2-3; 11 bases are shared with TRBD2. This CDR3 has 14 residues. With V trimmed by 7 bases and J by 2 bases, 3 bases remained unmatched. Germline V CDR1 and CDR2: SGHTS, YDEGEE. Here the CDR3 reads CASEGLAVTDTQYF. The CDR3 coding sequence is TGTGCCAGCGAGGGACTAGCGGTCACAGATACGCAGTATTTT.

This clone was counted a single time. The chain uses TRBV6-1 and TRBJ2-5, with 10 bases aligning to TRBD1. Unmatched junction bases numbered 10, after V lost 6 bases and J lost 6 bases. The CDR3 spans 15 residues. Germline V lookup: CDR1 MNHNS, CDR2 SASEGT. CDR3 nucleotides: TGTGCCAGCAGCAGAACCGGGACAGGGGAACAGACCCAGTACTTC. It translates to CASSRTGTGEQTQYF.

The chain recombines TRBV28 with TRBJ1-3; D possibly corresponds to TRBD1 (5 bases). The ends were cut back, 1 base at V and 0 bases at J, with 13 bases in the middle. The CDR3 loop spans 17 amino acids. CDR1 and CDR2 (germline): MDHEN, SYDVKM. CDR3 residues: CASSLFYRKSSGNTIYF. CDR3 DNA: TGTGCCAGCAGTTTATTTTACAGGAAGAGCTCTGGAAACACCATATATTTT.

V is TRBV6-6 and J is TRBJ2-7; 7 nucleotides match TRBD2. V lost 6 bases, J lost 1 base, and 6 bases stayed unmatched. Per germline, CDR1 MNHNY and CDR2 SVGAGI (reference sequence). CDR3 length equals 14 residues. Written as DNA, the CDR3 is TGTGCCAGCAGGCCGGGGGGAGGATCCTACGAGCAGTACTTC. Encoded protein: CASRPGGGSYEQYF.

The chain uses TRBV5-4 and TRBJ2-2; 10 bases match TRBD1. With V trimmed by 2 bases and J by 5 bases, 3 bases remained unmatched. The CDR3 extends over 15 amino acids. Germline CDR1 reads SGHNT; CDR2 reads YYREEE (reference sequence). CDR3 residues: CASSFSGQGTGELFF. The CDR3 nucleotides read TGTGCCAGCAGCTTCTCGGGACAGGGGACCGGGGAGCTGTTTTTT.

J is TRBJ1-2 and V is TRBV29-1; 9 bases map to TRBD1. Germline V gives CDR1 SQVTM, CDR2 ANQGSEA. V lost 6 bases, J lost 4 bases, and 0 bases stayed unmatched. This CDR3 has 11 amino acids. The DNA for the CDR3 is TGCAGCGTGACAGGGGGCTATGGCTACACCTTC. This sequence encodes CSVTGGYGYTF. The full variable domain, rest sourced from reference TRBV29-1 and TRBJ1-2, is SAVISQKPSRDICQRGTSLTIQCQVDSQVTMMFWYRQQPGQSLTLIATANQGSEATYESGFVIDKFPISRPNLTFSTLTVSNMSPEDSSIYLCSVTGGYGYTFGSGTRLTVV.

The chain links TRBV5-1 to TRBJ2-2; perhaps TRBD1 as D (5 bases). V lost 0 bases to trimming and J lost 6 bases, with 24 bases between them. The germline gives CDR1 SGHRS, CDR2 YFSETQ. The CDR3 length is 19 residues. DNA of the CDR3: TGCGCCAGCAGCTTGGCTGGCAGGGTTGGGTCTAAAGGATCCGGGGAGCTGTTTTTT. Residues: CASSLAGRVGSKGSGELFF.

The rearrangement joins TRBV29-1 to TRBJ1-1; weak D call: TRBD1 (6 bases). Germline loops: CDR1 SQVTM, CDR2 ANQGSEA. The CDR3 runs to 11 residues. Trimming stripped 6 bases from V and 4 bases from J, with 9 bases between. CDR3: CSVWTVTEAFF. The DNA for the CDR3 is TGCAGCGTCTGGACAGTCACTGAAGCTTTCTTT. The variable domain in full, with the rest retrieved from reference TRBV29-1 and TRBJ1-1, is SAVISQKPSRDICQRGTSLTIQCQVDSQVTMMFWYRQQPGQSLTLIATANQGSEATYESGFVIDKFPISRPNLTFSTLTVSNMSPEDSSIYLCSVWTVTEAFFGQGTRLTVV.

CDR3 bases: TGTGCCAGCAGCCCCTACCTAGCGGGGGGGTACAATGAGCAGTTCTTC. Translated: CASSPYLAGGYNEQFF. The chain carries TRBV7-9 and TRBJ2-1, with TRBD2 matching 12 bases. After removal of 5 bases from V and 4 bases from J, the junction contained 6 bases not matched to a gene. CDR3 size: 16 residues. Germline-derived CDR1 and CDR2 are SEHNR and FQNEAQ (reference sequence).

The chain joins TRBV21-1 to TRBJ2-3; the table's D gene call, TRBD1, was not cross checked with the DNA. TRBV21-1 is listed as a pseudogene. The CDR3 runs to 20 residues. CDR3 in amino acids: CASSKRGRTGIEGGTDTQYF. The DNA of the CDR3 is TGTGCCAGCAGCAAAAGGGGACGGACAGGGATTGAAGGGGGAACAGATACGCAGTATTTT.

This chain joins TRBV28 and TRBJ1-6; D is ambiguous. This CDR3 spans 13 amino acids. Germline V gene data show CDR1 as MDHEN and CDR2 as SYDVKM. Deletions cut 3 bases from V and 13 bases from J, with 13 bases between. The CDR3 sequence: CASSFGWVAPLHF. Here the CDR3 DNA reads TGTGCCAGCAGTTTCGGCTGGGTAGCGCCCCTCCACTTT. Combining the CDR3 with reference TRBV28 and TRBJ1-6 gives the whole variable domain DVKVTQSSRYLVKRTGEKVFLECVQDMDHENMFWYRQDPGLGLRLIYFSYDVKMKEKGDIPEGYSVSREKKERFSLILESASTNQTSMYLCASSFGWVAPLHFGNGTRLTVT.